The 28 T cell receptor beta chains given below trace back to one sample, sequenced in a study of vaccination and CD4 T cells after COVID-19. Cultured CD4+ T cells had their DNA profiled by the Oncomine TCR Beta short-read assay. TCRdb recomputed calls from the PCR reads with MiXCR, one row per CDR3 protein. The table lists about 8,300 distinct CDR3 sequences, 30% to 45% of them singletons. No antigens are known for them. Treatment given: approximately 11-day PBMC culture with coronavirus spike peptide pools or control peptides (ViraFEST assay). One should note that the unexposed donor's CD4+ T cells were collected before the COVID-19 pandemic (2011-2018). Material for sequencing was CD4+ T cells from blood, cultured in vitro. Every receptor here comes from a human donor in good health.

This clonotype was seen only a few times. In DNA form, the CDR3 reads TGTGCCAGCAGTGAATCGTCTCCTTACACTGAAGCTTTCTTT. This gives the protein CASSESSPYTEAFF. The chain links TRBV6-1 to TRBJ1-1; D ambiguous. Germline V CDR1 and CDR2: MNHNS, SASEGT. The CDR3 spans 14 residues. V was cut by 2 bases and J by 3 bases, with 10 bases left in between.

This clonotype appeared a few times. The J gene is TRBJ1-5, the V gene TRBV6-1; 7 bases fit TRBD1. The germline V gene has CDR1 MNHNS and CDR2 SASEGT. The CDR3 is 13 amino acids. After removal of 6 bases from V and 5 bases from J, the junction contained 4 bases not matched to a gene. DNA of the CDR3: TGTGCCAGCAGCCCCCAGGGGGATCAGCCCCAGCATTTT. This sequence encodes CASSPQGDQPQHF.

This chain joins TRBV10-3 and TRBJ2-5; no firm D call. V lost 3 bases to trimming and J lost 4 bases, with 12 bases between them. The CDR3 has 14 residues. The germline V gene has CDR1 ENHRY and CDR2 SYGVKD. CDR3 DNA: TGTGCCATCAGTGAACCCGGTTTGGGAGAGACCCAGTACTTC. Its translation: CAISEPGLGETQYF.

V usage is TRBV5-1 and J usage is TRBJ1-2; D perhaps matches TRBD1 (5 bases). Per germline, CDR1 SGHRS and CDR2 YFSETQ. Trimming took 0 bases from V and 8 from J, leaving 14 bases between them. This CDR3 has 14 amino acids. DNA for the CDR3: TGCGCCAGCAGCTTGGACGGGGCAGGGAGAGGCTACACCTTC. As protein: CASSLDGAGRGYTF. Complete variable domain (other parts from reference TRBV5-1 and TRBJ1-2): KAGVTQTPRYLIKTRGQQVTLSCSPISGHRSVSWYQQTPGQGLQFLFEYFSETQRNKGNFPGRFSGRQFSNSRSEMNVSTLELGDSALYLCASSLDGAGRGYTFGSGTRLTVV.

The rearrangement links TRBV6-1 to TRBJ1-1; D may be TRBD1 (5 bases). Deletions cut 8 bases from V and 5 bases from J, with 9 bases between. Looked up from germline, CDR1 is MNHNS and CDR2 is SASEGT. The CDR3 is 11 amino acids. The CDR3 reads CASPQGTEAFF. The CDR3 DNA is TGTGCCAGCCCGCAGGGAACTGAAGCTTTCTTT.

The chain combines TRBV6-4 with TRBJ2-1; no clear D. With 0 bases removed from V and 6 bases from J, the gap between germline ends came to 9 bases. CDR1 is MRHNA, CDR2 SNTAGT, per germline. There are 14 residues in the CDR3. The CDR3 is CASSDSPEANEQFF. The CDR3 DNA follows: TGTGCCAGCAGTGACTCGCCGGAAGCCAATGAGCAGTTCTTC.

This chain uses TRBV19 with TRBJ2-5; 14 bases are a match to TRBD2. After removal of 1 base from V and 3 bases from J, the junction contained 7 bases not matched to a gene. The germline V gene has CDR1 LNHDA and CDR2 SQIVND (reference sequence). The CDR3 loop spans 18 amino acids. The CDR3 loop reads CASSIAPGLAGGKETQYF. Written as DNA, the CDR3 is TGTGCCAGTAGTATAGCCCCTGGACTAGCGGGGGGTAAAGAGACCCAGTACTTC.

V is TRBV7-9 and J is TRBJ1-1, with D unresolved. The V end lost 2 bases, the J end lost 7 bases, and 8 bases lay between the germline ends. The CDR3 length is 12 residues. CDR1 and CDR2 from the germline V gene are SEHNR and FQNEAQ (reference sequence). The CDR3 nucleotides are TGTGCCAGCAGCTTAAGGTCCGATGAAGCTTTCTTT. This gives the protein CASSLRSDEAFF.

The V call is TRBV19, the J call TRBJ2-2; D is uncertain. Trimming took off 3 bases at V and 2 bases at J, with 13 bases between the two ends. The germline V gene encodes CDR1 LNHDA and CDR2 SQIVND (reference sequence). The CDR3 extends over 16 amino acids. The CDR3 DNA follows: TGTGCCAGTAGTATGGCGGTTAACTCAAACACCGGGGAGCTGTTTTTT. It yields the protein CASSMAVNSNTGELFF.

This clonotype occurred a few times. Written as DNA, the CDR3 is TGTGCCAGCAGCTTAGTTGTAGGGGGCCTGGGTTCACCCCTCCACTTT. Amino acid sequence: CASSLVVGGLGSPLHF. V usage is TRBV7-2 and J usage is TRBJ1-6, with 7 bases identical to TRBD1. Losses at the gene ends were 1 base for V and 9 bases for J; bases not matched to a gene: 9. Germline CDR1 reads SGHTA; CDR2 reads FQGNSA. This CDR3 is built from 16 residues. Based on the CDR3 plus reference TRBV7-2 and TRBJ1-6, the full variable domain is GAGVSQSPSNKVTEKGKDVELRCDPISGHTALYWYRQSLGQGLEFLIYFQGNSAPDKSGLPSDRFSAERTGGSVSTLTIQRTQQEDSAVYLCASSLVVGGLGSPLHFGNGTRLTVT.

The rearrangement links TRBV12-3 or TRBV12-4 to TRBJ1-2, with a weak D call TRBD1 (5 bases). V was clipped by 0 bases and J by 5 bases, with 7 bases between them. CDR3 length: 13 residues. CDR3 sequence reads: CASSLATEYGYTF. The CDR3 DNA reads TGTGCCAGCAGTTTAGCGACAGAATATGGCTACACCTTC.

The rearrangement links TRBV5-1 to TRBJ1-2; D is undetermined. The CDR3 runs 15 residues. The ends were cut back, 6 bases at V and 3 bases at J, with 18 bases in the middle. CDR1 is SGHRS, CDR2 YFSETQ, per germline. The CDR3 DNA sequence: TGCGCCAGCACCCCTATGCCCTCGGGTGACTATGGCTACACCTTC. This translates into CASTPMPSGDYGYTF.

V is TRBV7-9 and J is TRBJ2-7; no reliable D call. The CDR3 is 16 amino acids. The germline V gene encodes CDR1 SEHNR and CDR2 FQNEAQ (reference sequence). V was pared by 1 base and J by 1 base, with 14 bases between. The CDR3 sequence: CASSLVPHSPSYEQYF. Here the CDR3 DNA reads TGTGCCAGCAGCTTAGTGCCGCACAGTCCATCCTACGAGCAGTACTTC.

The genes are TRBV24-1 and TRBJ2-1; TRBD2 aligns across 10 bases. The CDR3 totals 14 residues. Germline lookup yields CDR1 KGHDR and CDR2 SFDVKD. With 7 bases clipped from V and 9 bases from J, the junction kept 8 bases outside the gene matches. The CDR3 nucleotides are TGTGCCACCAGCAGCGGGAGGGAATTCAGTGAGCAGTTCTTC. It encodes CATSSGREFSEQFF.

This clonotype was seen a few times. The chain carries TRBV29-1 and TRBJ1-1; maybe TRBD1 (6 bases). The V end lost 7 bases, the J end lost 3 bases, and 12 bases lay between the germline ends. Germline lookup yields CDR1 SQVTM and CDR2 ANQGSEA. This CDR3 is built from 12 residues. The CDR3 DNA is TGCAGCGCAAAAAAGGGGGACACTGAAGCTTTCTTT. Its protein is CSAKKGDTEAFF.

Points on this clonotype: This may arise from a read error, as a much more abundant clone is one base away. This chain's CDR3 is CASSRTENTETFF. CDR3 sequence (DNA): TGTGCCAGCAGCAGGACAGAGAACACTGAAACTTTCTTT. V gene TRBV6-1 combines with J gene TRBJ1-1; weak D call: TRBD1 (6 bases). This CDR3 has 13 residues. Looked up from germline, CDR1 is MNHNS and CDR2 is SASEGT.

The chain couples TRBV12-3 or TRBV12-4 to TRBJ2-3; perhaps TRBD2 as D (5 bases). CDR3 length equals 17 residues. Trimming cost V 4 bases and J 2 bases, with 19 bases left between them. The CDR3 is CASSSVLPLGLTDTQYF. CDR3 DNA: TGTGCCAGCAGTTCAGTGTTGCCCCTCGGACTCACAGATACGCAGTATTTT.

This clonotype is judged medium-sized. The chain has TRBV3-1 and TRBJ1-6; 7 bases map to TRBD1. V was clipped by 7 bases and J by 9 bases; unmatched bases: 12. The CDR3 totals 15 residues. Germline V gene sequence: CDR1 LGHDT, CDR2 YNNKEL (reference sequence). The CDR3 DNA follows: TGTGCCAGCACCAGGACAGGTCCGGGGAGTTCACCCCTCCACTTT. Its protein product is CASTRTGPGSSPLHF.

This clonotype was counted a few times. The chain employs TRBV5-6 and TRBJ1-6, with TRBD1 matching over 10 bases. Germline assignment: CDR1 SGHDT and CDR2 YYEEEE. The CDR3 has 15 amino acids. Trimming at V came to 0 bases and at J to 6 bases, leaving 0 bases not matched to a gene. The CDR3 nucleotides read TGTGCCAGCAGCTTGGGACAGGGGGCTAATTCACCCCTCCACTTT. Protein: CASSLGQGANSPLHF.

The chain recombines TRBV28 with TRBJ1-5; D may be TRBD1 (6 bases). From germline, CDR1 is MDHEN and CDR2 SYDVKM. The V end was cut by 3 bases, the J end by 5 bases, with 11 bases between. The CDR3 has 14 amino acids. The CDR3 spells CASSFPPGDQPQHF. The CDR3 coding sequence is TGTGCCAGCAGTTTTCCCCCAGGGGATCAGCCCCAGCATTTT.

This clonotype was seen a handful of times. The chain recombines TRBV19 with TRBJ1-1, with TRBD1 matching over 8 bases. The germline V gene encodes CDR1 LNHDA and CDR2 SQIVND (reference sequence). This CDR3 spans 16 amino acids. V was clipped by 7 bases and J by 5 bases; unmatched bases: 15. CDR3 protein: CASTPREGRGRTEAFF. The CDR3 DNA sequence: TGTGCCAGTACCCCGAGGGAGGGCAGGGGGCGAACTGAAGCTTTCTTT. Full variable domain (outside the CDR3, taken from reference TRBV19 and TRBJ1-1): DGGITQSPKYLFRKEGQNVTLSCEQNLNHDAMYWYRQDPGQGLRLIYYSQIVNDFQKGDIAEGYSVSREKKESFPLTVTSAQKNPTAFYLCASTPREGRGRTEAFFGQGTRLTVV.

This clonotype was found a few times. This chain connects TRBV11-2 to TRBJ1-5; the match to TRBD1 covers 7 bases. The V gene end was trimmed by 2 bases and the J gene end by 2 bases; junction bases not matched to a gene: 3. This CDR3 has 15 residues. CDR1 is SGHAT and CDR2 is FQNNGV in the germline V gene. In DNA, the CDR3 is TGTGCCAGCAGCTTAACAGGGGACCGCAATCAGCCCCAGCATTTT. It specifies CASSLTGDRNQPQHF. Based on the CDR3 plus reference TRBV11-2 and TRBJ1-5, the full variable domain is EAGVAQSPRYKIIEKRQSVAFWCNPISGHATLYWYQQILGQGPKLLIQFQNNGVVDDSQLPKDRFSAERLKGVDSTLKIQPAKLEDSAVYLCASSLTGDRNQPQHFGDGTRLSIL.

The chain recombines TRBV23-1 with TRBJ1-2; D gene unclear. TRBV23-1 is reported as an ORF; its role is uncertain. This CDR3 region has 15 residues. V shed 4 bases and J shed 2 bases, with 14 bases lying between them. DNA of the CDR3: TGCGCCAGCAGTCTACTACAGACGAGGAACTATGGCTACACCTTC. Its translation: CASSLLQTRNYGYTF.

V gene TRBV9 combines with J gene TRBJ2-3; D ambiguous. CDR1 SGDLS and CDR2 YYNGEE come from the germline V gene. Trimming took off 0 bases at V and 4 bases at J, with 9 bases between the two ends. The CDR3 has 14 residues. The CDR3 DNA reads TGTGCCAGCAGCGTAGGTTTATTGGCAGATACGCAGTATTTT. Its protein is CASSVGLLADTQYF. Filled out from reference TRBV9 and TRBJ2-3, the complete variable domain reads DSGVTQTPKHLITATGQRVTLRCSPRSGDLSVYWYQQSLDQGLQFLIQYYNGEERAKGNILERFSAQQFPDLHSELNLSSLELGDSALYFCASSVGLLADTQYFGPGTRLTVL.

V usage is TRBV7-6 and J usage is TRBJ2-5; 7 bases are shared with TRBD1. J gave up 4 bases and V 5 bases, and 7 bases lay outside the gene matches. CDR1 is SGHVS and CDR2 is FNYEAQ in the germline V gene. The CDR3 is made up of 14 amino acids. The CDR3 here is CASSPTGVTETQYF. In DNA form, the CDR3 reads TGTGCCAGCAGCCCAACAGGGGTGACAGAGACCCAGTACTTC.

This chain links TRBV25-1 with TRBJ1-1; tentative D call: TRBD1 (6 bases). The ends were cut back, 8 bases at V and 4 bases at J, with 17 bases in the middle. The CDR3 loop spans 14 amino acids. The V gene's germline CDR1 is MGHDK and CDR2 SYGVNS. The CDR3 nucleotides are TGTGCCAGCCAGTGGGGGGGCGAGCGCACTGAAGCTTTCTTT. Protein product: CASQWGGERTEAFF.

This clonotype was found once. V gene TRBV11-3 combines with J gene TRBJ2-3; 14 nucleotides align to TRBD2. Germline CDR1 is SGHNT and CDR2 is YENEEA. Trimming took 4 bases from V and 2 from J; bases not matched to a gene: 5. CDR3 length: 17 amino acids. CDR3 in DNA: TGTGCCAGCAGCTCTGGGACTAGCGGGGGTACCACAGATACGCAGTATTTT. As protein: CASSSGTSGGTTDTQYF. Using reference TRBV11-3 and TRBJ2-3 for the parts outside the CDR3, the full variable domain is EAGVVQSPRYKIIEKKQPVAFWCNPISGHNTLYWYLQNLGQGPELLIRYENEEAVDDSQLPKDRFSAERLKGVDSTLKIQPAELGDSAVYLCASSSGTSGGTTDTQYFGPGTRLTVL.

The CDR3 nucleotides are TGCGCCAGCAGTGAGTCGCCCCTATACGAGCAGTACTTC. Its protein product is CASSESPLYEQYF. The chain employs TRBV10-1 and TRBJ2-7, with D uncertain. The CDR3 length is 13 residues. CDR1 is WNHNN, CDR2 SYGVQD, per germline (reference sequence). Trimming pared 0 bases from V and 4 bases from J, leaving 7 bases between.